This TCR beta chain was found in a study of cytomegalovirus exposure and HLA in healthy donors. Study findings and constraints: Later work found most CMV-associated TCR beta chains apparently HLA-restricted.

PCR used 60 Vbeta primers and 13 Jbeta primers. Only in-frame clones appear in the TCRdb table, and some are missing; sequencing was by immunoSEQ multiplex PCR. Of some 45,000 clones in the sample, around half were seen once. The CDR3 consists of 16 residues. Germline V gene lookup returns CDR1 SGHVS and CDR2 FNYEAQ. V was clipped by 2 bases and J by 5 bases, with 18 bases between them. Concerning this clone: No antigen is known for it.

The TCR sequence derives from a human donor in good health. Source material: PBMCs. The chain is built from TRBV7-6 and TRBJ1-1; tentative D call: TRBD1 (5 bases). The CDR3 bases are TGTGCCAGCAGCTTAAGTCGGGGGGGAATGGGGACTGAAGCTTTCTTT. It translates to CASSLSRGGMGTEAFF.